This T cell receptor (beta chain) was obtained from a study of T cell responses to AZD1222 COVID-19 vaccine. About the study: Second-dose recipients at about 4 or about 12 weeks were treated as one pooled group. Study results and caveats: The study sampled repertoires only after the peak T cell response. Just a handful of AZD1222 recipients were seropositive at baseline.

Produced via immunoSEQ multiplex PCR; TCRdb's table is partial and in-frame only. The sample includes around 140,000 clones, 80% to 90% of them seen just once. Concerning this clone itself: What it binds is unknown.

V dropped 2 bases and J dropped 6 bases, with 14 bases sitting between them. The V gene's germline CDR1 is SQVTM and CDR2 ANQGSEA. The CDR3 consists of 14 residues. The starting material was peripheral blood, obtained on day 0 of AZD1222 vaccination. This clonotype was sampled from an adult in good health. The chain joins TRBV29-1 to TRBJ2-1, with D maybe TRBD1 (5 bases). CDR3 bases: TGCAGCGTTGAAAGGGGAAGGTCGGTCAATGAGCAGTTCTTC. Its translation is CSVERGRSVNEQFF.